The 10 T cell receptor beta chains listed next were all sequenced from one sample in a study of early T cells in non-severe SARS-CoV-2 infection. Each CDR3 protein gets one entry after TCRdb re-called the 5' RACE reads with MiXCR. The table has tens of thousands of distinct CDR3 sequences, around 5% seen once. Sequencing used whole blood. All receptors derive from an adult who was a healthcare worker with PCR-confirmed SARS-CoV-2 infection or an uninfected control (not recorded which).

Ten or more counts support this clonotype. V and J are TRBV6-6 and TRBJ1-1; weak D call: TRBD1 (5 bases). CDR1 is MNHNY, CDR2 SVGAGI, per germline (reference sequence). The germline V and J ends were trimmed by 3 bases and 3 bases, with 17 bases remaining between them. The CDR3 length is 16 residues. The CDR3 sequence: CASSYGGGRGDTEAFF. In DNA form, the CDR3 reads TGTGCCAGCAGTTATGGTGGAGGCCGGGGGGACACTGAAGCTTTCTTT.

The chain joins TRBV28 to TRBJ2-7; 14 bases are shared with TRBD2. Germline V gene data show CDR1 as MDHEN and CDR2 as SYDVKM. The V gene end was trimmed by 4 bases and the J gene end by 5 bases; junction bases not matched to a gene: 10. The CDR3 loop spans 17 amino acids. The CDR3 nucleotides are TGTGCCAGCAGTTCGTCCGGACTAGCGGGAGGAGAGGACGAGCAGTACTTC. Translated: CASSSSGLAGGEDEQYF.

The table lists this clonotype with a few counts. This rearrangement joins TRBV6-5 to TRBJ1-6; 11 bases map to TRBD1. The germline CDR1 and CDR2 sequences are MNHEY and SVGAGI. The CDR3 is 15 residues long. The J segment lost 8 bases and the V segment lost 6 bases, leaving 6 bases of the junction unmatched. CDR3 region: CASSLGQGDYSPLHF. For the CDR3, the DNA is TGTGCCAGCAGCCTGGGACAGGGGGATTATTCACCCCTCCACTTT.

This clonotype came up many times. V and J are TRBV5-1 and TRBJ2-7; TRBD2 aligns across 11 bases. This CDR3 is built from 15 residues. From germline, CDR1 is SGHRS and CDR2 YFSETQ. Trimming took 2 bases from V and 2 from J; bases not matched to a gene: 3. The CDR3 region has the DNA TGCGCCAGCAGCTTTACGACTAGCGGGGCCTACGAGCAGTACTTC. This sequence encodes CASSFTTSGAYEQYF. Variable domain in full (rest from reference TRBV5-1 and TRBJ2-7): KAGVTQTPRYLIKTRGQQVTLSCSPISGHRSVSWYQQTPGQGLQFLFEYFSETQRNKGNFPGRFSGRQFSNSRSEMNVSTLELGDSALYLCASSFTTSGAYEQYFGPGTRLTVT.

Many counts were recorded for this clonotype. This chain uses TRBV11-2 with TRBJ2-1; the D gene is possibly TRBD1 (6 bases). Trimming stripped 6 bases from V and 0 bases from J, with 12 bases between. The germline CDR1 and CDR2 sequences are SGHAT and FQNNGV. The CDR3 sequence is 15 residues long. This CDR3 reads CASRAQGRSYNEQFF. CDR3 in DNA: TGTGCCAGCAGGGCACAGGGACGCTCCTACAATGAGCAGTTCTTC.

Many counts were recorded for this clonotype. The V call is TRBV7-2, the J call TRBJ2-7; 8 positions agree with TRBD2. The germline V gene has CDR1 SGHTA and CDR2 FQGNSA. With V trimmed by 4 bases and J by 3 bases, 5 bases remained unmatched. This CDR3 has 14 amino acids. Here the CDR3 DNA reads TGTGCCAGCAGCTCGAGCGGGAGCGTCTACGAGCAGTACTTC. Translation: CASSSSGSVYEQYF.

In its sample, this clonotype was seen many times. In nucleotides, the CDR3 is TGTGCCAGCAGTGAATACGGGGAGACCCAGTACTTC. Its protein is CASSEYGETQYF. The chain links TRBV25-1 to TRBJ2-5; D is unresolved. Germline assignment: CDR1 MGHDK and CDR2 SYGVNS. V was clipped by 0 bases and J by 5 bases, with 4 bases between them. This CDR3 comprises 12 residues.

This clonotype has ten or more counts. This chain joins TRBV7-6 and TRBJ2-7; no clear D. The CDR3 contains 16 residues. Looked up from germline, CDR1 is SGHVS and CDR2 is FNYEAQ. V lost 5 bases and J 3 bases, leaving 20 bases between the germline ends. The CDR3 sequence: CASSPYPGSFFYEQYF. For the CDR3, the DNA is TGTGCCAGCAGCCCCTACCCTGGTTCTTTCTTCTACGAGCAGTACTTC.

This clonotype was observed many times. The chain is built from TRBV5-4 and TRBJ1-1, with 8 bases that match TRBD1. CDR1 is SGHNT, CDR2 YYREEE, per germline (reference sequence). With 4 bases clipped from V and 1 base from J, the junction kept 3 bases outside the gene matches. The CDR3 is made up of 14 amino acids. The CDR3 spells CASSRGQANTEAFF. The CDR3, as DNA: TGTGCCAGCAGCAGGGGACAGGCGAACACTGAAGCTTTCTTT.

This chain connects TRBV6-1 to TRBJ1-2; no clear D. The CDR3 is 14 residues long. Trimming left V 2 bases short and J 8 bases short, with 15 bases between. CDR1 and CDR2 from the germline V gene are MNHNS and SASEGT. The CDR3 bases are TGTGCCAGCAGTGAAATGTACATGGCCTACGGCTACACCTTC. Residues: CASSEMYMAYGYTF.